A single sample is the source of the 25 T cell receptor beta chains below, sequenced in a study of CD8 T cells in ankylosing spondylitis. MiXCR, applied by TCRdb to the 5' RACE reads, yields one record per CDR3 protein. The sample contains a few hundred thousand distinct CDR3 sequences, around 20% of which appear only once. The material sequenced was blood, either unsorted or a sorted T cell fraction (not recorded which). Receptors were obtained from a female donor with ankylosing spondylitis or in good health (not recorded which).

V usage is TRBV2 and J usage is TRBJ2-7, with 10 bases matching TRBD2. V shed 0 bases, J shed 5 bases, and the junction held 4 bases outside the gene matches. The CDR3 spans 15 residues. CDR1 and CDR2 from the germline V gene are SNHLY and FYNNEI. CDR3 amino acids: CASSEAPSGRDEQYF. The CDR3 DNA follows: TGTGCCAGCAGTGAAGCCCCTAGCGGGAGAGACGAGCAGTACTTC.

A few counts support this clonotype. The chain has TRBV13 and TRBJ2-1; D assignment may be TRBD1 or TRBD2 (6 bases each). Trimming removed 5 bases at V and 6 bases at J, with 14 bases between. This CDR3 is built from 14 residues. Per germline, CDR1 PRHDT and CDR2 FYEKMQ (reference sequence). CDR3 sequence: CASSQLGGPNEQFF. The CDR3 DNA reads as TGTGCCAGCAGCCAACTTGGGGGGCCCAATGAGCAGTTCTTC.

This rearrangement joins TRBV20-1 to TRBJ2-5, with 9 nucleotides matching TRBD2. Losses at the gene ends were 0 bases for V and 4 bases for J; bases not matched to a gene: 6. This CDR3 has 15 residues. Per germline, CDR1 DFQATT and CDR2 SNEGSKA (reference sequence). The CDR3 is CSARDRKREVETQYF. The CDR3 DNA reads as TGCAGTGCTAGAGATCGGAAGCGGGAGGTAGAGACCCAGTACTTC.

The chain recombines TRBV6-1 with TRBJ2-7; 12 nucleotides match TRBD2. This CDR3 contains 14 residues. The ends lost 6 bases at V and 6 bases at J; junction bases unmatched: 6. In germline, CDR1 is MNHNS, CDR2 SASEGT. The chain's CDR3 is CASRQKLAGGEQYF. CDR3 sequence (DNA): TGTGCCAGCAGGCAGAAACTAGCGGGAGGCGAGCAGTACTTC.

This clonotype was picked up a small number of times. This sequence joins TRBV6-5 and TRBJ1-2; 10 positions agree with TRBD1. Per germline, CDR1 MNHEY and CDR2 SVGAGI. The CDR3 spans 15 residues. J was trimmed by 5 bases and V by 2 bases; bases with no gene match: 5. The CDR3 here is CASSYEDRGLYGYTF. CDR3 nucleotide sequence: TGTGCCAGCAGTTACGAGGACAGGGGGTTATATGGCTACACCTTC.

The V call is TRBV14, the J call TRBJ1-2; TRBD1 might be the D (6 bases). Trimming left V 1 base short and J 8 bases short, with 14 bases between. Per the germline V gene, CDR1 is SGHDN and CDR2 is FVKESK. The CDR3 consists of 14 residues. The CDR3 sequence: CASSQATGAEGYTF. In DNA, the CDR3 is TGTGCCAGCAGCCAAGCTACGGGGGCAGAGGGCTACACCTTC.

At least ten counts were recorded for this clonotype. The V gene is TRBV6-5, the J gene TRBJ2-5; no reliable D call. Trimming pared 0 bases from V and 2 bases from J, leaving 13 bases between. CDR1 is MNHEY, CDR2 SVGAGI, per germline. The CDR3 extends over 16 amino acids. The chain's CDR3 is CASSYSPSGYQETQYF. DNA of the CDR3: TGTGCCAGCAGTTACTCTCCCTCTGGATATCAAGAGACCCAGTACTTC.

The CDR3 is CSAPLERDLQETQYF. CDR3 nucleotides: TGCAGTGCTCCATTAGAGCGGGACCTACAAGAGACCCAGTACTTC. This chain joins TRBV20-1 and TRBJ2-5; 7 bases align to TRBD2. The V gene's germline CDR1 is DFQATT and CDR2 SNEGSKA (reference sequence). The J segment lost 2 bases and the V segment lost 5 bases, leaving 11 bases of the junction unmatched. CDR3 length equals 15 residues.

The rearrangement links TRBV5-1 to TRBJ2-5, with D perhaps matching TRBD1 (5 bases). The length of the CDR3 is 13 residues. Trimming cost V 6 bases and J 3 bases, with 12 bases left between them. Germline CDR1 is SGHRS and CDR2 is YFSETQ. CDR3 sequence reads: CASTRGREETQYF. The CDR3 region has the DNA TGCGCCAGCACCCGCGGCAGGGAAGAGACCCAGTACTTC. Filled out from reference TRBV5-1 and TRBJ2-5, the complete variable domain reads KAGVTQTPRYLIKTRGQQVTLSCSPISGHRSVSWYQQTPGQGLQFLFEYFSETQRNKGNFPGRFSGRQFSNSRSEMNVSTLELGDSALYLCASTRGREETQYFGPGTRLLVL.

This sequence joins TRBV29-1 and TRBJ2-3; TRBD2 matches at 8 bases. The ends lost 2 bases at V and 3 bases at J; junction bases unmatched: 1. This CDR3 has 13 residues. Germline V CDR1 and CDR2: SQVTM, ANQGSEA. CDR3 coding DNA: TGCAGCGTTGAAAGCGGGAGTACAGATACGCAGTATTTT. This translates into CSVESGSTDTQYF.

This clonotype was detected a few times. The chain couples TRBV11-1 to TRBJ2-7; D unresolved. The ends were cut back, 5 bases at V and 0 bases at J, with 14 bases in the middle. CDR3 length: 15 residues. Germline values: CDR1 SGHAT, CDR2 FQDESV (reference sequence). CDR3 in amino acids: CASSPRYPLSYEQYF. DNA for the CDR3: TGTGCCAGCAGCCCCCGGTATCCCCTCTCCTACGAGCAGTACTTC.

This clonotype was counted a few times. The chain uses TRBV5-5 and TRBJ2-3; D gene uncertain. V lost 4 bases, J lost 2 bases, and 5 bases lay in between. The germline CDR1 and CDR2 sequences are SGHKS and YYEKEE (reference sequence). The CDR3 extends over 12 amino acids. The CDR3 coding sequence is TGTGCCAGCAGCAAGGCCACAGATACGCAGTATTTT. Translation: CASSKATDTQYF. The full variable domain, rest sourced from reference TRBV5-5 and TRBJ2-3, is DAGVTQSPTHLIKTRGQQVTLRCSPISGHKSVSWYQQVLGQGPQFIFQYYEKEERGRGNFPDRFSARQFPNYSSELNVNALLLGDSALYLCASSKATDTQYFGPGTRLTVL.

The gene calls are TRBV5-8 and TRBJ1-2; TRBD1 matches at 7 bases. The CDR3 length is 15 residues. CDR1 and CDR2 from the germline V gene are SGHTS and YDEGEE. The J segment lost 3 bases and the V segment lost 3 bases, leaving 8 bases of the junction unmatched. The CDR3, as DNA: TGTGCCAGCAGCTATACAGGGACAGCCCACTATGGCTACACCTTC. Its translation: CASSYTGTAHYGYTF. Full variable domain (missing parts from reference TRBV5-8 and TRBJ1-2): EAGVTQSPTHLIKTRGQQATLRCSPISGHTSVYWYQQALGLGLQFLLWYDEGEERNRGNFPPRFSGRQFPNYSSELNVNALELEDSALYLCASSYTGTAHYGYTFGSGTRLTVV.

The chain uses TRBV28 and TRBJ2-1, with 8 bases lining up with TRBD1. This CDR3 has 16 amino acids. The germline V gene encodes CDR1 MDHEN and CDR2 SYDVKM. The V and J ends lost 1 base and 2 bases, in that order; junction bases with no gene match: 4. The CDR3 DNA sequence: TGTGCCAGCAGTTTATCCTCGACAGGGGCCTACAATGAGCAGTTCTTC. Translating it yields CASSLSSTGAYNEQFF.

The chain uses TRBV19 and TRBJ1-1; TRBD1 might be the D (5 bases). V was trimmed by 3 bases and J by 1 base, leaving 9 bases between them. The CDR3 has 14 amino acids. Germline CDR1 reads LNHDA; CDR2 reads SQIVND (reference sequence). This CDR3 reads CASSIQGANTEAFF. The CDR3 DNA follows: TGTGCCAGTAGTATCCAGGGAGCGAACACTGAAGCTTTCTTT.

This clonotype was recorded at least ten times. The genes are TRBV7-9 and TRBJ2-1; D ambiguous. Trimming took off 1 base at V and 7 bases at J, with 2 bases between the two ends. This CDR3 spans 11 amino acids. The germline V gene has CDR1 SEHNR and CDR2 FQNEAQ (reference sequence). The CDR3 is CASSLENEQFF. The DNA for the CDR3 is TGTGCCAGCAGCTTAGAAAATGAGCAGTTCTTC.

The chain has TRBV4-3 and TRBJ2-3; D gene ambiguous. CDR3 length equals 13 residues. V lost 3 bases, J lost 4 bases, and 8 bases lay in between. CDR1 is LGHNA and CDR2 is YSLEER in the germline V gene. The CDR3 region has the DNA TGCGCCAGCAGCCATGCAAACGCAGATACGCAGTATTTT. Translation: CASSHANADTQYF.

This clonotype was observed a handful of times. This chain uses TRBV5-1 with TRBJ2-5, with 8 bases that match TRBD1. Germline CDR1 is SGHRS and CDR2 is YFSETQ. V lost 7 bases to trimming and J lost 5 bases; unmatched junction nucleotides: 7. This CDR3 has 13 residues. The CDR3 loop reads CASGLTGDETQYF. The CDR3 nucleotides read TGCGCCAGCGGATTGACAGGGGACGAGACCCAGTACTTC.

This clonotype was detected many times. The chain couples TRBV6-5 to TRBJ1-5; the D gene is possibly TRBD1 (6 bases). The CDR3 loop spans 16 amino acids. V gave up 0 bases and J gave up 2 bases, with 11 bases separating them. CDR1 and CDR2 from the germline V gene are MNHEY and SVGAGI. The DNA for the CDR3 is TGTGCCAGCAGTTACTCGATGGGGGGCCGCAATCAGCCCCAGCATTTT. This encodes CASSYSMGGRNQPQHF.

In its sample, this clonotype was seen a few times. The V gene is TRBV20-1, the J gene TRBJ2-1; 12 bases fit TRBD2. The germline V gene has CDR1 DFQATT and CDR2 SNEGSKA (reference sequence). The V segment lost 5 bases and the J segment 7 bases; nucleotides outside the gene matches: 9. The CDR3 totals 15 residues. CDR3 bases: TGCAGTGCTCACCTAGCGGGAGGGCCTGGGAATGAGCAGTTCTTC. Translated: CSAHLAGGPGNEQFF.

The chain combines TRBV20-1 with TRBJ2-5, with D possibly matching TRBD1 (6 bases). This CDR3 has 12 residues. The V end lost 3 bases, the J end lost 4 bases, and 9 bases lay between the germline ends. Per germline, CDR1 DFQATT and CDR2 SNEGSKA (reference sequence). In nucleotides, the CDR3 is TGCAGTGCTAGCTCCAGGGGAGAGACCCAGTACTTC. Residues: CSASSRGETQYF.

The chain couples TRBV20-1 to TRBJ2-2; 11 positions match TRBD2. CDR3 size: 15 residues. Trimming removed 6 bases from V and 3 bases from J; junction bases left unmatched: 6. Germline-derived CDR1 and CDR2 are DFQATT and SNEGSKA (reference sequence). This CDR3 is CSAAPSGRYTGELFF. CDR3 DNA sequence: TGCAGTGCCGCCCCTAGCGGGAGGTACACCGGGGAGCTGTTTTTT.

This chain joins TRBV20-1 and TRBJ1-2, with D tentatively TRBD1 (5 bases). The germline gives CDR1 DFQATT, CDR2 SNEGSKA (reference sequence). The CDR3 spans 14 residues. V was clipped by 8 bases and J by 3 bases, with 19 bases between them. CDR3 nucleotides: TGCAGTACCAGTGCGGGGCAGCACTACTATGGCTACACCTTC. This gives the protein CSTSAGQHYYGYTF.

This clonotype has a handful of counts. This sequence joins TRBV20-1 and TRBJ1-3; D is unresolved. The CDR3 length is 14 residues. The ends were cut back, 0 bases at V and 2 bases at J, with 8 bases in the middle. CDR1 and CDR2 (germline): DFQATT, SNEGSKA (reference sequence). The CDR3 spells CSARDRFPGNTIYF. The CDR3 nucleotides read TGCAGTGCTAGAGATCGGTTTCCTGGAAACACCATATATTTT.

This clonotype was counted between two and nine times. The chain couples TRBV12-3 or TRBV12-4 to TRBJ1-2, with D possibly TRBD1 on 5 matching bases. The CDR3 totals 12 residues. V lost 3 bases and J 3 bases, leaving 5 bases between the germline ends. This CDR3 reads CASSLGHYGYTF. In nucleotides, the CDR3 is TGTGCCAGCAGTTTGGGGCACTATGGCTACACCTTC.